This paragraph covers one TCR beta chain sequence. This entry belongs to a study of PD-1 blockade in classical Hodgkin lymphoma. This CDR3 has 15 amino acids. Trimming took 6 bases from V and 1 from J; bases not matched to a gene: 9. Germline CDR1 and CDR2: MDHEN and SYDVKM. Method: immunoSEQ multiplex PCR; TCRdb's copy keeps in-frame clones and lacks some. Among about 9,700 clones listed, roughly 80% were seen once. As to time point: cycle 4 day 1 (C4D1), after five to seven weeks of nivolumab. Each and every patient relapsed after autologous stem cell transplantation, and patients got differing brentuximab vedotin exposure.

The source of this sequence is a human donor with classical Hodgkin lymphoma. The V and J genes are TRBV28 and TRBJ2-7; 7 nucleotides agree with TRBD2. Sequencing was performed on peripheral blood mononuclear cells (PBMCs), taken before the fourth cycle of nivolumab. The CDR3 DNA follows: TGTGCCAGCAGGTTAAGCGGGGCTCCTTCCTACGAGCAGTACTTC. Amino acid sequence: CASRLSGAPSYEQYF.